Listed below are T cell receptor beta chains from one sample, sequenced in a study of early T cells in non-severe SARS-CoV-2 infection. MiXCR, run by TCRdb on the 5' RACE reads, gives a single entry per CDR3 protein. This sample has roughly 56,000 distinct CDR3 sequences, with 7.5% to 10% found just once. The sequenced sample was whole blood. The receptors here all came from an adult who was a healthcare worker with PCR-confirmed SARS-CoV-2 infection or an uninfected control (not recorded which). Both conserved end residues are part of each CDR3.

J,V,CDR3
TRBJ2-2,TRBV7-8,CASSLEEGGNTGELFF
TRBJ1-6,TRBV18,CASSPDISYNSPLHF
TRBJ1-3,TRBV5-4,CASSLTGTNMPIYF
TRBJ2-3,TRBV6-5,CASFRGLGTDTQYF
TRBJ1-1,TRBV29-1,CSVERGPNTEAFF
TRBJ2-4,TRBV6-1,CASPKDRGLAKNIQYF
TRBJ1-4,TRBV19,CASSIMGAREKLFF
TRBJ2-1,TRBV5-4,CASSLPVGGGVYNEQFF
TRBJ2-5,TRBV29-1,CSGGGTEETQYF
TRBJ2-2,TRBV5-1,CASSWDITGELFF
TRBJ1-1,TRBV6-5,CASRPGQATGTEAFF
TRBJ2-3,TRBV30,CAWSVRAGADTQYF
TRBJ2-1,TRBV3-1,CASSPLTGAGYNEQFF
TRBJ1-6,TRBV6-5,CASRTGLHNSPLHF
TRBJ2-4,TRBV29-1,CSVRLKNIQYF
TRBJ1-1,TRBV5-1,CASSTGGVREAFF